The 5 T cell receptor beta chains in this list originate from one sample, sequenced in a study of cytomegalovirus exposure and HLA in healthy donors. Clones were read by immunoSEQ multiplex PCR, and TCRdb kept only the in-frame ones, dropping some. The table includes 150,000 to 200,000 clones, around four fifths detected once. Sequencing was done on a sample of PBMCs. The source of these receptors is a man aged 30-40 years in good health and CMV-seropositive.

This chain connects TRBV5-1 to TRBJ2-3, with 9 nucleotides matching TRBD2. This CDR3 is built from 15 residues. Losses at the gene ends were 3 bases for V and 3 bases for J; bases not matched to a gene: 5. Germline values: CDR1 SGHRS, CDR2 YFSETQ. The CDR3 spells CASSSSSGRTDTQYF. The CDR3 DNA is TGCGCCAGCAGCTCCTCCAGCGGGAGGACAGATACGCAGTATTTT.

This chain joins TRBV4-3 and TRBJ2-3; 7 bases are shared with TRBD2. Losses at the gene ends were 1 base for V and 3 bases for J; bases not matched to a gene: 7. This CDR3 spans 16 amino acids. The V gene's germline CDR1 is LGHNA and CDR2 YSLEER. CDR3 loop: CASSQGIAGTTDTQYF. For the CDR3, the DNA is TGCGCCAGCAGCCAAGGAATAGCGGGTACTACAGATACGCAGTATTTT.

In DNA, the CDR3 is TGCGCCAGCAGCCAAGCGGCAGCCAGGAGGGATTCACCCCTCCACTTT. This sequence encodes CASSQAAARRDSPLHF. This chain joins TRBV4-1 and TRBJ1-6; D is uncertain. Germline V gene sequence: CDR1 MGHRA, CDR2 YSYEKL. V gave up 1 base and J gave up 8 bases, with 15 bases separating them. The CDR3 loop spans 16 amino acids.

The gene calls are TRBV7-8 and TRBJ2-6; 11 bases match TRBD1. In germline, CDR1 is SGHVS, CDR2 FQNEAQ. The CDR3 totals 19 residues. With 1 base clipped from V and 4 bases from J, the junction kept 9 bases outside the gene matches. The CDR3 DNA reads TGTGCCAGCAGCTTAGTTTTAGGACAGGGGGCGTACGGGGCCAACGTCCTGACTTTC. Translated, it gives CASSLVLGQGAYGANVLTF.

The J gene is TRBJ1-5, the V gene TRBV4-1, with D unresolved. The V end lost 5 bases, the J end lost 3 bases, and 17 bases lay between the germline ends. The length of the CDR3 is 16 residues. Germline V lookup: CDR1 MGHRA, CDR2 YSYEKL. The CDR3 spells CASSNRITAANQPQHF. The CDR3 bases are TGCGCCAGCAGCAACCGGATAACGGCGGCCAATCAGCCCCAGCATTTT.